This T cell receptor (beta chain) was identified during a study of immune characterization of retroperitoneal liposarcoma (dated by TCRdb to between 2017 and 2020). There are 15 amino acids in the CDR3, from cysteine to phenylalanine inclusive. The read is trimmed to its CDR3 DNA, 45 bases read in frame from base 1. V and J are truncated by 3 bases and 3 bases respectively, leaving an intervening sequence of 12 bases. Per the germline V gene, MNHNS is the CDR1 and SASEGT is the CDR2. Based on its abundance in the sample, this clonotype is medium-sized (0.01 to 0.1%). Its antigen remains unidentified. No clone much larger than this one lies a single base away; base qualities are absent. Library prep was done by PCR. Instrument used: NextSeq 500. TCRdb ran its own pipeline on the public reads, namely fastp trimming at Q25 and MiXCR clone calling, and kept in-frame beta chains. For every CDR3 protein sequence, its rows merge into one entry that carries the most common genes and DNA. Counted in this sample were over 9,000 distinct CDR3 sequences; around a quarter of them appeared once. Of the sample, about 8.7% is held by the ten largest clones.

The receptor chain draws on TRBV6-1 and TRBJ2-1; the D gene cannot be named for sure. This sequence originates from a male donor with retroperitoneal liposarcoma. Sequenced material: tumor tissue. The DNA sequence is TGTGCCAGCAGTGACCGGGCAACCAACTACAATGAGCAGTTCTTC. Translated, this gives CASSDRATNYNEQFF.